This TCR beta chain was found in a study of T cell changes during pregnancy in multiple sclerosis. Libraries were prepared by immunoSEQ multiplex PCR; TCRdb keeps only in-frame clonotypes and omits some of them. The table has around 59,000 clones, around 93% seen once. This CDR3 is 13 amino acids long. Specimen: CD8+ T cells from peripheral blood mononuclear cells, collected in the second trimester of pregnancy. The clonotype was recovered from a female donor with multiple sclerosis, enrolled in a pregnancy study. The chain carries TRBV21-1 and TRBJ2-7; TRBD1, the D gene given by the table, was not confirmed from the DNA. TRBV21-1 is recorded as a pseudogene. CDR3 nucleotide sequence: TGTGCCAGCAGCAAAGGACAGTCCTACGAGCAGTACTTC. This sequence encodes CASSKGQSYEQYF.